The following is a TCR beta chain sequence with its context. This sample is drawn from a study of blood T cell repertoires in COVID-19. As for the study in general: Researchers got acute and convalescent COVID-19 samples from the United States, Italy and Spain. Sample material is recorded as cDNA or gDNA derived from T cells, B-cell-depleted T cells, or PBMCs.

All enrollees were about 18 to 95 years old and from roughly 22 US areas. Recovery meant two consecutive negative NP/OP PCR tests, professional clearance, or resolved symptoms. Data came from immunoSEQ multiplex PCR; TCRdb stores just in-frame clones and leaves some out. The sample records around 150,000 clones, over 70% being singletons. CDR1 is MNHNS and CDR2 is SASEGT in the germline V gene. Between the trimmed V and J ends, which lost 3 bases and 6 bases, there was a span of 12 bases. The CDR3 is 14 residues long. The rearrangement uses TRBV6-1 and TRBJ1-5; the D gene is possibly TRBD1 (5 bases). The sequence was collected from a man aged 45-65 years who had recovered from COVID-19. Sequenced input: PBMCs or T cells enriched from blood (not recorded which). In DNA form, the CDR3 reads TGTGCCAGCAGTGATTATAGGGGCGGTCAGCCCCAGCATTTT. Its translation is CASSDYRGGQPQHF.